This T cell receptor (beta chain) was retrieved from a study of blood T cell repertoires in COVID-19. Study in general: Spain, Italy and the United States supplied samples that represented acute and convalescent COVID-19. The cDNA or gDNA used as material had been derived from T cells, B-cell-depleted T cells, or PBMCs.

V shed 2 bases and J shed 2 bases, with 11 bases lying between them. Per the germline V gene, CDR1 is SGHDT and CDR2 is YYEEEE. CDR3 length: 14 amino acids. Per the original data handling: Quantification of nucleated cells was approximated via reference gene primer amplification. Some clones are missing from TCRdb's copy, which holds only in-frame ones; the method was immunoSEQ multiplex PCR. D and trimming were read from the DNA, whereas the V and J calls and clone size are those reported in that table. The sample has 30,000 to 40,000 clones, about 88% seen once. Specimen: peripheral blood. The chain has TRBV5-6 and TRBJ2-7, with D possibly matching TRBD1 (5 bases). The clonotype was recovered from a human donor in a cohort sampled during active COVID-19. The CDR3 DNA sequence: TGTGCCAGCAGCTTTTTGACAGAGCCCTACGAGCAGTACTTC. It yields the protein CASSFLTEPYEQYF.